This T cell receptor (beta chain) appears in the sequencing data of a study of post-analysis software for immune sequencing data. General study results and limits: Same-batch samples co-clustered strongly by F measure. Patients had higher frequencies than controls of a handful of TRBV segments, including TRBV5-6, TRBV5-1 and TRBV20-1.

A word on this clonotype: Its target is unknown.

Researchers reported that TCR beta cDNA libraries carried unique molecular identifiers. The source material, 1 to 10 million T cells, gave rise to about 490,000 cDNA molecules. TCRdb itself ran the PCR reads through MiXCR, one entry per CDR3 protein. This table has 750,000 to 950,000 distinct CDR3 sequences, 35% to 55% appearing once. Per the germline V gene, CDR1 is DFQATT and CDR2 is SNEGSKA (reference sequence). The CDR3 has 17 amino acids. The sequenced sample consisted of blood. The clonotype originates from a girl aged 5-17 years with multiple sclerosis. The rearrangement links TRBV20-1 to TRBJ2-4; TRBD1 might be the D (7 bases). TRBJ2-7 explains the end of the DNA better; the J call may be wrong. CDR3 bases: TGCAGTGCTAGAGCCGGGGGACAGAACTCCCCGGTCTACGAGCAGTACTTC. This sequence encodes CSARAGGQNSPVYEQYF.